The T cell receptor (beta chain) under discussion was sequenced for a study of T cell responses to AZD1222 COVID-19 vaccine. Sequencing was performed with immunoSEQ multiplex PCR; in TCRdb, only in-frame clones are kept and a portion is missing. The sample contains 110,000 to 150,000 clones, roughly 90% of which appear only once. Findings of the study overall: At 160-218 and 743-854, vaccine-associated CD4 TCRs were dominant, and they spanned spike. Females made up more of the donors, who were largely white British, and clonal diversity may have come out too low. Of the AZD1222 recipients, only five to seven were seropositive at baseline.

As concerns this clone: Its specificity is unknown.

The CDR3 length is 13 residues. V was cut by 0 bases and J by 2 bases, with 3 bases left in between. CDR1 and CDR2 (germline): LGHNA, YSLEER. The sample consisted of peripheral blood, taken on day 0 of AZD1222 vaccination. This TCR was recovered from an adult in good health. The chain links TRBV4-3 to TRBJ2-3; no definite D call. The CDR3 nucleotides read TGCGCCAGCAGCCAAGAAAACACAGATACGCAGTATTTT. This translates into CASSQENTDTQYF.